Below, 32 T cell receptor beta chains from the same sample are listed, as sequenced in a study of T cell responses to AZD1222 COVID-19 vaccine (dated by TCRdb to about 2021). The time point label, as the study defines it: baseline before first vaccination. Library preparation employed the immunoSEQ multiplex PCR assay. TCRdb limited this immuneACCESS table to in-frame rearrangements with V and J called. A share of clones is missing; checked studies link under half to unresolved V genes, and the rest is unexplained. The sample table records approximately 100,000 clones; approximately 88% of these occur just once. Of the sample, around 3.5% falls within the top ten clones. Source: peripheral blood, taken on day 0 of AZD1222 vaccination. The receptors come from an adult in good health.

The chain employs TRBV5-4 and TRBJ2-1; D may be TRBD1 or TRBD2 (6 bases each). Germline assignment: CDR1 SGHNT and CDR2 YYREEE (reference sequence). V was cut by 3 bases and J by 4 bases, with 17 bases left in between. This CDR3 comprises 16 residues. Here the CDR3 reads CASSYKQGRGYNEQFF. As DNA, the CDR3 is TGTGCCAGCAGCTACAAACAGGGTCGGGGGTACAATGAGCAGTTCTTC. The whole variable domain, filled in from reference TRBV5-4 and TRBJ2-1, reads ETGVTQSPTHLIKTRGQQVTLRCSSQSGHNTVSWYQQALGQGPQFIFQYYREEENGRGNFPPRFSGLQFPNYSSELNVNALELDDSALYLCASSYKQGRGYNEQFFGPGTRLTVL.

The V gene is TRBV5-1, the J gene TRBJ2-2; TRBD1 is a possible D gene (5 bases). V lost 4 bases and J lost 6, with 10 bases in between. The CDR3 extends over 13 amino acids. The germline V gene has CDR1 SGHRS and CDR2 YFSETQ. The CDR3 region has the DNA TGCGCCAGCAGCCCCAGGGTTGCCGGGGAGCTGTTTTTT. This codes for CASSPRVAGELFF.

The rearrangement joins TRBV10-3 to TRBJ2-7; 11 nucleotides agree with TRBD1. The V segment lost 0 bases and the J segment 4 bases; nucleotides outside the gene matches: 8. The CDR3 runs to 17 residues. From germline, CDR1 is ENHRY and CDR2 SYGVKD. CDR3 region: CAISESGGDRGRYEQYF. The DNA of the CDR3 is TGTGCCATCAGTGAGTCGGGCGGGGACAGGGGGAGGTACGAGCAGTACTTC.

The rearrangement uses TRBV28 and TRBJ2-5, with TRBD2 identical over 7 bases. The CDR3 is made up of 13 amino acids. Germline V gene lookup returns CDR1 MDHEN and CDR2 SYDVKM. V shed 6 bases and J 0 bases; nucleotides not matched to a gene: 1. CDR3 DNA: TGTGCCAGCAGCAGCGGGGACCAAGAGACCCAGTACTTC. Translated: CASSSGDQETQYF. The variable domain in full, with the rest retrieved from reference TRBV28 and TRBJ2-5, is DVKVTQSSRYLVKRTGEKVFLECVQDMDHENMFWYRQDPGLGLRLIYFSYDVKMKEKGDIPEGYSVSREKKERFSLILESASTNQTSMYLCASSSGDQETQYFGPGTRLLVL.

The rearrangement uses TRBV6-5 and TRBJ2-1; D gene ambiguous. Germline V CDR1 and CDR2: MNHEY, SVGAGI. There are 14 residues in the CDR3. The V gene lost 5 bases and the J gene lost 7 bases, with 15 bases spanning the gap. CDR3 sequence (DNA): TGTGCCAGCAGTACCGGGCCCCAAAGGAATGAGCAGTTCTTC. It specifies CASSTGPQRNEQFF.

This clone was counted a single time. V gene TRBV5-1 combines with J gene TRBJ1-1; the match to TRBD1 covers 7 bases. The CDR3 runs 14 residues. Germline CDR1 reads SGHRS; CDR2 reads YFSETQ. Trimming removed 4 bases from V and 3 bases from J; junction bases left unmatched: 6. The CDR3 protein is CASSPDRADTEAFF. CDR3 bases: TGCGCCAGCAGCCCCGACAGGGCTGACACTGAAGCTTTCTTT.

The J gene is TRBJ2-1, the V gene TRBV4-1; tentative D call: TRBD2 (5 bases). The germline CDR1 and CDR2 sequences are MGHRA and YSYEKL. CDR3 size: 11 residues. With 3 bases removed from V and 9 bases from J, the gap between germline ends came to 6 bases. CDR3 protein: CASSQGSEQFF. In DNA, the CDR3 is TGCGCCAGCAGCCAGGGGAGTGAGCAGTTCTTC.

The genes are TRBV4-3 and TRBJ1-2, with D perhaps matching TRBD1 (6 bases). The CDR3 totals 14 residues. Trimming left V 2 bases short and J 3 bases short, with 10 bases between. In germline, CDR1 is LGHNA, CDR2 YSLEER. The CDR3 here is CASSQNRADYGYTF. CDR3 DNA: TGCGCCAGCAGCCAAAACAGGGCGGACTATGGCTACACCTTC.

V usage is TRBV18 and J usage is TRBJ1-3; no reliable D call. This CDR3 is built from 14 residues. V lost 3 bases and J lost 2, with 8 bases in between. Germline lookup yields CDR1 KGHSH and CDR2 LQKENI. CDR3 bases: TGTGCCAGCTCACCGGCGTTAACTGGAAACACCATATATTTT. It codes for CASSPALTGNTIYF. The whole variable domain, remainder taken from reference TRBV18 and TRBJ1-3, is NAGVMQNPRHLVRRRGQEARLRCSPMKGHSHVYWYRQLPEEGLKFMVYLQKENIIDESGMPKERFSAEFPKEGPSILRIQQVVRGDSAAYFCASSPALTGNTIYFGEGSWLTVV.

The chain links TRBV4-1 to TRBJ2-3, with TRBD2 matching over 10 bases. The CDR3 sequence is 18 residues long. The ends lost 3 bases at V and 6 bases at J; junction bases unmatched: 15. CDR1 and CDR2 (germline): MGHRA, YSYEKL. The CDR3 sequence: CASSHPGLASLNSDTQYF. CDR3 in DNA: TGCGCCAGCAGCCACCCGGGACTAGCGTCCCTAAACTCGGATACGCAGTATTTT.

V gene TRBV5-5 combines with J gene TRBJ1-2; D might be TRBD1 (5 bases). The germline V and J ends were trimmed by 4 bases and 3 bases, with 13 bases remaining between them. The CDR3 extends over 14 amino acids. Germline V CDR1 and CDR2: SGHKS, YYEKEE (reference sequence). The CDR3 coding sequence is TGTGCCAGCAGCCGAACAGGAATCGACTATGGCTACACCTTC. This codes for CASSRTGIDYGYTF.

J is TRBJ2-3 and V is TRBV9; 10 nucleotides match TRBD2. Trimming cost V 0 bases and J 1 base; bases outside gene matches: 8. Per germline, CDR1 SGDLS and CDR2 YYNGEE. The CDR3 has 18 amino acids. CDR3 sequence reads: CASSVGTTAGGRTDTQYF. The CDR3 bases are TGTGCCAGCAGCGTAGGGACCACAGCGGGGGGGCGCACAGATACGCAGTATTTT.

The rearrangement links TRBV30 to TRBJ2-1; 10 bases match TRBD1. This CDR3 comprises 15 residues. Germline CDR1 reads GTSNPN; CDR2 reads SVGIG (reference sequence). V lost 5 bases, J lost 6 bases, and 10 bases stayed unmatched. The CDR3 protein is CAWGGDRGGTNEQFF. CDR3 bases: TGTGCCTGGGGGGGGGACAGGGGCGGTACCAATGAGCAGTTCTTC.

The chain links TRBV20-1 to TRBJ2-5, with 7 bases lining up with TRBD1. The CDR3 length is 10 residues. Germline trimming cut 8 bases from V and 5 bases from J; bases unmatched to any gene: 2. Germline CDR1 and CDR2: DFQATT and SNEGSKA (reference sequence). Here the CDR3 reads CSPRGETQYF. The CDR3 region has the DNA TGCAGTCCCAGGGGGGAGACCCAGTACTTC.

This chain uses TRBV7-9 with TRBJ2-2; TRBD2 matches at 8 bases. The germline V gene has CDR1 SEHNR and CDR2 FQNEAQ (reference sequence). V lost 5 bases, J lost 4 bases, and 9 bases stayed unmatched. The CDR3 runs to 16 residues. The CDR3 loop is CASSLLGLGGTGELFF. CDR3 in DNA: TGTGCCAGCAGCCTCTTGGGACTAGGTGGCACCGGGGAGCTGTTTTTT.

CDR3 DNA: TGTGCCAGCAGCCCAGGGGTTACAGGGATGAGGCCCTACGAGCAGTACTTC. Protein sequence: CASSPGVTGMRPYEQYF. The rearrangement uses TRBV14 and TRBJ2-7; D might be TRBD1 (6 bases). The CDR3 has 17 amino acids. The V end lost 4 bases, the J end lost 2 bases, and 21 bases lay between the germline ends. Looked up from germline, CDR1 is SGHDN and CDR2 is FVKESK.

Only one count was recorded for this clone. This chain uses TRBV9 with TRBJ2-1; 9 bases match TRBD2. CDR3 size: 15 residues. The germline gives CDR1 SGDLS, CDR2 YYNGEE. Losses at the gene ends were 3 bases for V and 3 bases for J; bases not matched to a gene: 4. The CDR3 region is CASSGTSAGYNEQFF. The CDR3 DNA is TGTGCCAGCAGCGGGACTAGCGCTGGCTACAATGAGCAGTTCTTC.

The chain employs TRBV2 and TRBJ1-5; D perhaps matches TRBD1 (6 bases). CDR1 is SNHLY and CDR2 is FYNNEI in the germline V gene. V was cut by 2 bases and J by 6 bases, with 14 bases left in between. CDR3 length: 15 residues. DNA of the CDR3: TGTGCCAGCAGTGAATATGGGGGGCTCGGTCAGCCCCAGCATTTT. It is translated as CASSEYGGLGQPQHF.

The V and J genes are TRBV7-8 and TRBJ1-2; D is undetermined. The germline CDR1 and CDR2 sequences are SGHVS and FQNEAQ. The CDR3 contains 14 residues. V was clipped by 5 bases and J by 0 bases, with 10 bases between them. CDR3 protein: CASSPGSPNYGYTF. The CDR3 DNA is TGTGCCAGCAGCCCAGGCAGCCCTAACTATGGCTACACCTTC.

The DNA for the CDR3 is TGTGCCAGCAGTACTTCAGGGGACAGGAACTTTTCACCCCTCCACTTT. Translation: CASSTSGDRNFSPLHF. The chain carries TRBV6-6 and TRBJ1-6; 8 positions agree with TRBD1. Per the germline V gene, CDR1 is MNHNY and CDR2 is SVGAGI (reference sequence). The CDR3 is 16 residues long. Losses at the gene ends were 5 bases for V and 9 bases for J; bases not matched to a gene: 12.

V is TRBV7-6 and J is TRBJ2-2, with D tentatively TRBD2 (6 bases). Trimming stripped 2 bases from V and 2 bases from J, with 12 bases between. The CDR3 totals 16 residues. CDR1 is SGHVS, CDR2 FNYEAQ, per germline. The CDR3 nucleotides are TGTGCCAGCAGCTTAAACGGCGGGACTAACACCGGGGAGCTGTTTTTT. The encoded protein is CASSLNGGTNTGELFF.

This clone showed up just a few times. V and J are TRBV7-9 and TRBJ2-5; TRBD2 matches 12 bases. The junction had 6 bases not matched to a gene; V was cut back by 5 bases and J by 5 bases. The V gene's germline CDR1 is SEHNR and CDR2 FQNEAQ (reference sequence). This CDR3 is 15 amino acids long. In DNA form, the CDR3 reads TGTGCCAGCAGCATCACTAGCGGGGGGCCGGAGACCCAGTACTTC. Translation: CASSITSGGPETQYF.

The V gene is TRBV20-1, the J gene TRBJ1-1, with D possibly matching TRBD1 (5 bases). The CDR3 consists of 14 residues. Per the germline V gene, CDR1 is DFQATT and CDR2 is SNEGSKA (reference sequence). Deletions cut 3 bases from V and 3 bases from J, with 14 bases between. The CDR3 sequence is CSASDPGRDTEAFF. The CDR3 DNA is TGCAGTGCTAGTGATCCAGGGCGAGACACTGAAGCTTTCTTT.

This clone was found a few times. Other DNA sequences in this specimen translate into the identical CDR3. The rearrangement links TRBV6-4 to TRBJ2-3; weak D call: TRBD2 (7 bases). The germline V and J ends were trimmed by 2 bases and 3 bases, with 9 bases remaining between them. The CDR3 extends over 14 amino acids. CDR1 MRHNA and CDR2 SNTAGT come from the germline V gene. The CDR3 here is CASSDGGATDTQYF. CDR3 sequence (DNA): TGTGCCAGCAGTGACGGGGGGGCGACAGATACGCAGTATTTT.

The genes are TRBV18 and TRBJ1-1; D is perhaps TRBD1 (5 bases). The CDR3 has 12 amino acids. Looked up from germline, CDR1 is KGHSH and CDR2 is LQKENI. Between the trimmed V and J ends, which lost 3 bases and 8 bases, there was a span of 10 bases. CDR3 in amino acids: CASSPGVLEAFF. CDR3 bases: TGTGCCAGCTCACCGGGGGTCCTCGAAGCTTTCTTT.

V gene TRBV12-3 or TRBV12-4 combines with J gene TRBJ2-7; no clear D. This CDR3 contains 13 residues. The V end was cut by 1 base, the J end by 3 bases, with 7 bases between. The CDR3 spells CASSLGVGYEQYF. The CDR3 region has the DNA TGTGCCAGCAGTTTAGGAGTGGGCTACGAGCAGTACTTC.

The chain couples TRBV21-1 to TRBJ1-3. TRBV21-1 is deemed a pseudogene. CDR3 length: 16 amino acids. CDR3 protein: CASRPQRERNGNTIYF. In DNA, the CDR3 is TGTGCCAGCAGGCCCCAGCGGGAAAGGAACGGAAACACCATATATTTT.

DNA of the CDR3: TGTGCCAGCAGCCGGACAGGGGAAGGCAACTATGGCTACACCTTC. It is translated as CASSRTGEGNYGYTF. The chain joins TRBV6-5 to TRBJ1-2, with 9 bases that match TRBD1. CDR1 MNHEY and CDR2 SVGAGI come from the germline V gene. The CDR3 runs to 15 residues. With V trimmed by 6 bases and J by 2 bases, 7 bases remained unmatched.

This chain connects TRBV5-8 to TRBJ1-2, with 8 bases lining up with TRBD1. Germline V CDR1 and CDR2: SGHTS, YDEGEE. The CDR3 runs 16 residues. The junction had 9 bases not matched to a gene; V was cut back by 1 base and J by 4 bases. The CDR3 bases are TGTGCCAGCAGCTTGCACCCTCTGACAGGGGTCTATGGCTACACCTTC. This translates into CASSLHPLTGVYGYTF.

The chain recombines TRBV2 with TRBJ1-2; a weak D match, TRBD1 (5 bases). The V gene's germline CDR1 is SNHLY and CDR2 FYNNEI. This CDR3 contains 12 residues. Trimming took 6 bases from V and 11 from J, leaving 16 bases between them. The CDR3 spells CASSGVSGAYTF. Written as DNA, the CDR3 is TGTGCCAGCAGCGGGGTTAGCGGGGCTTACACCTTC.

The chain links TRBV6-5 to TRBJ1-5; tentative D call: TRBD1 (6 bases). Germline-derived CDR1 and CDR2 are MNHEY and SVGAGI. The CDR3 runs 13 residues. The V end lost 4 bases, the J end lost 5 bases, and 9 bases lay between the germline ends. CDR3 residues: CASSSGEDQPQHF. The CDR3 DNA follows: TGTGCCAGCAGTTCAGGGGAAGATCAGCCCCAGCATTTT.

V gene TRBV10-3 combines with J gene TRBJ1-1; D perhaps matches TRBD1 (5 bases). CDR3 size: 13 residues. V was trimmed by 7 bases and J by 7 bases, leaving 16 bases between them. Germline V gives CDR1 ENHRY, CDR2 SYGVKD. CDR3 nucleotide sequence: TGTGCCATCACCACGGGACGCTCTAATGAAGCTTTCTTT. It yields the protein CAITTGRSNEAFF.